These T cell receptor beta chains were read from a single sample in a study of T-cell reconstitution after alpha-beta-depleted transplantation in children. One entry per CDR3 protein results from TCRdb running MiXCR on the PCR reads. The data contain hundreds of thousands of distinct CDR3 sequences, roughly 13% of them seen just once; the ten biggest clones take up around 2.2%. Sequenced material: PBMCs, mostly from graft donor cells, taken 360 days after TCRalphabeta/CD19-depleted stem cell transplant. The receptors here all came from a male patient aged 10 to 17 who had a stem cell transplant for acute myeloid leukemia, so the T cells may come from the graft donor. CDR3s include the opening cysteine and the closing phenylalanine or tryptophan. Each record gives: V gene, clone size, J gene, D gene, CDR3 protein. A D gene is named only where the DNA matches it firmly. Clone size is given for some rows only: seen once, a few or many times, or a class if the clone is expanded.

v_gene: TRBV29-1; abundance: few; j_gene: TRBJ2-5; d_gene: NA; CDR3aa: CSSRAEETQYF
v_gene: TRBV30; abundance: NA; j_gene: TRBJ2-2; d_gene: TRBD1; CDR3aa: CAWRGRDRDWTGELFF
v_gene: TRBV28; abundance: many; j_gene: TRBJ2-1; d_gene: NA; CDR3aa: CATGLTPTGLNEQFF
v_gene: TRBV28; abundance: many; j_gene: TRBJ2-3; d_gene: TRBD2; CDR3aa: CASSPLRLAGGRTDTQYF
v_gene: TRBV4-3; abundance: NA; j_gene: TRBJ1-2; d_gene: NA; CDR3aa: CASSQGLNYGYTF
v_gene: TRBV28; abundance: many; j_gene: TRBJ2-2; d_gene: TRBD2; CDR3aa: CATVAGGNTGELFF
v_gene: TRBV23-1; abundance: NA; j_gene: TRBJ2-3; d_gene: TRBD2; CDR3aa: CASKREGPTDTQYF
v_gene: TRBV20-1; abundance: few; j_gene: TRBJ2-1; d_gene: NA; CDR3aa: CSARDPGGPWAYNEQFF
v_gene: TRBV29-1; abundance: NA; j_gene: TRBJ2-3; d_gene: TRBD2; CDR3aa: CSVGSSGRSPDTQYF
v_gene: TRBV20-1; abundance: few; j_gene: TRBJ2-6; d_gene: NA; CDR3aa: CSATGFGGANVLTF